A selection of T cell receptor beta chains follows, all from one sample in a study of shared clonotypes between healthy human individuals. Measured with immunoSEQ multiplex PCR; TCRdb has only the in-frame clones, and not every one. The sample carries about 580,000 clones, roughly 98% recorded once. The material sequenced was naive CD8+ T cells sorted from blood. The receptors were gathered from a man aged 30 to 45 in good health. CDR3s include the opening cysteine and the closing phenylalanine or tryptophan. Each record gives: CDR3 protein, V gene, CDR3 length, D gene. D genes are given only for firm matches.

CDR3 protein: CASSPSTAPYNEQFF
V gene: TRBV4-3
CDR3 length: 15
D gene: NA

CDR3 protein: CASSFETGGFYEQYF
V gene: TRBV27
CDR3 length: 15
D gene: TRBD1

CDR3 protein: CASSQAISRETDTQYF
V gene: TRBV4-1
CDR3 length: 16
D gene: NA

CDR3 protein: CASRTSSASSYEQYF
V gene: TRBV6-5
CDR3 length: 15
D gene: NA

CDR3 protein: CASSGDRDETQYF
V gene: TRBV9
CDR3 length: 13
D gene: TRBD1

CDR3 protein: CASSSGTSAAEQYF
V gene: TRBV7-3
CDR3 length: 14
D gene: TRBD2

CDR3 protein: CASSGRGTYNEQFF
V gene: TRBV28
CDR3 length: 14
D gene: TRBD2

CDR3 protein: CASSQDKFAGAYEQYF
V gene: TRBV4-1
CDR3 length: 16
D gene: NA

CDR3 protein: CASSLGGDGPYNEQFF
V gene: TRBV5-1
CDR3 length: 16
D gene: TRBD2

CDR3 protein: CASSFGGGENIQYF
V gene: TRBV27
CDR3 length: 14
D gene: NA

CDR3 protein: CASSPTAGGAYNEQFF
V gene: TRBV11-3
CDR3 length: 16
D gene: TRBD2

CDR3 protein: CASSASMAGELFF
V gene: TRBV7-9
CDR3 length: 13
D gene: NA

CDR3 protein: CASRLTGIYGYTF
V gene: TRBV2
CDR3 length: 13
D gene: NA

CDR3 protein: CASSLGLAGGWTDTQYF
V gene: TRBV7-9
CDR3 length: 17
D gene: TRBD2

CDR3 protein: CASSATGTYEQYF
V gene: TRBV7-9
CDR3 length: 13
D gene: NA

CDR3 protein: CAIKPATRGEQYF
V gene: TRBV15
CDR3 length: 13
D gene: NA

CDR3 protein: CASSTGKTGNKYF
V gene: TRBV19
CDR3 length: 13
D gene: TRBD1

CDR3 protein: CASSLTGFYGYTF
V gene: TRBV19
CDR3 length: 13
D gene: TRBD1

CDR3 protein: CASSNPPEIAGGQQYF
V gene: TRBV28
CDR3 length: 16
D gene: TRBD2

CDR3 protein: CASSFEQFTDTQYF
V gene: TRBV5-5
CDR3 length: 14
D gene: NA

CDR3 protein: CSAPYPGLAGGPTGTGELFF
V gene: TRBV29-1
CDR3 length: 20
D gene: TRBD2

CDR3 protein: CASSDLALAGGLEQFF
V gene: TRBV10-2
CDR3 length: 16
D gene: TRBD2

CDR3 protein: CASSVSGTEAFF
V gene: TRBV9
CDR3 length: 12
D gene: NA